This T cell receptor (beta chain) was captured by sequencing in a study of cytomegalovirus exposure and HLA in healthy donors. Overall study findings and caveats: Association of 16,951 TCR beta sequences with HLA alleles was found at 0.05 false discovery rate in a later analysis. Investigators reported approximately 170 TCR beta chains as tied to cytomegalovirus. V- and J-gene trimming of TCR beta was linked (in a later analysis) to a missense DCLRE1C variant.

The CDR3 runs to 13 residues. CDR1 and CDR2 (germline): MNHNY, SVGAGI (reference sequence). V lost 5 bases and J lost 5; bases outside the gene matches: 6. Primers for the PCR totalled 60 Vbeta and 13 Jbeta. Method: immunoSEQ multiplex PCR; TCRdb's copy keeps in-frame clones and lacks some. The repertoire has more than 90,000 clones, 75% to 90% of them found once; the top ten carry approximately 3.9%. On this clone: Its antigen remains unidentified.

This chain connects TRBV6-6 to TRBJ2-7; 7 positions agree with TRBD1. Material for sequencing was PBMCs. The receptor comes from a man aged 30 to 39 in good health and CMV-seronegative. The CDR3 region has the DNA TGTGCCAGCAGTCAGGGGGTTCCCAACGAGCAGTACTTC. Residues: CASSQGVPNEQYF.